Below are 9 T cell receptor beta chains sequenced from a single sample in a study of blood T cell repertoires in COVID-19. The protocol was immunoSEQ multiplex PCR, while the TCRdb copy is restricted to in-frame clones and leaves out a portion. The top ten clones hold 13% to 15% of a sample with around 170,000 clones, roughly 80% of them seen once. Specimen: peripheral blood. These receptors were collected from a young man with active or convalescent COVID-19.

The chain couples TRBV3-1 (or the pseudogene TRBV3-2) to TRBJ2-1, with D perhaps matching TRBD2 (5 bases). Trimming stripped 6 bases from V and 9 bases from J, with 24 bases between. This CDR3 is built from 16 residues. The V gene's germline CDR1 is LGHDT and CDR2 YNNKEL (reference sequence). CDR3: CASSLTSRGRKGEQFF. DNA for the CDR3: TGTGCCAGCAGTCTTACGTCGCGAGGGCGAAAGGGTGAGCAGTTCTTC.

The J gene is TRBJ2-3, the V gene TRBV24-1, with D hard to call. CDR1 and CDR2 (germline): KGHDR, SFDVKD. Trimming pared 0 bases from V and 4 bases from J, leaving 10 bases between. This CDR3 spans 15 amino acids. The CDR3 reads CATSDLAGFADTQYF. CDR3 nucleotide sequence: TGTGCCACCAGTGATTTGGCAGGATTCGCAGATACGCAGTATTTT.

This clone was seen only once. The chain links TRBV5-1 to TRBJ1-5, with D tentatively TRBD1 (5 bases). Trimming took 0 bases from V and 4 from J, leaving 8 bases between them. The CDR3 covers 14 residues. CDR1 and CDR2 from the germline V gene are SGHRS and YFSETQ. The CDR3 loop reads CASSLGTTNQPQHF. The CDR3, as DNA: TGCGCCAGCAGCTTGGGGACAACTAATCAGCCCCAGCATTTT.

The CDR3 region is CASSPVSLSTGELFF. Written as DNA, the CDR3 is TGTGCCAGCTCACCTGTGTCTCTATCCACCGGGGAGCTGTTTTTT. The chain is built from TRBV18 and TRBJ2-2, with unresolved D. Trimming pared 3 bases from V and 4 bases from J, leaving 12 bases between. Germline CDR1 KGHSH, CDR2 LQKENI. The CDR3 has 15 residues.

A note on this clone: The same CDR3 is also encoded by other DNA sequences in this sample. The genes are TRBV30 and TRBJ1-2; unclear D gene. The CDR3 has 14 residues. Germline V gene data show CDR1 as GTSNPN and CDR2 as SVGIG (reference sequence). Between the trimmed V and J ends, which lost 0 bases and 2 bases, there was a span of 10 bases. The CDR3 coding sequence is TGTGCCTGGAGTGTACTCGGCAGGAACTATGGCTACACCTTC. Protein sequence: CAWSVLGRNYGYTF.

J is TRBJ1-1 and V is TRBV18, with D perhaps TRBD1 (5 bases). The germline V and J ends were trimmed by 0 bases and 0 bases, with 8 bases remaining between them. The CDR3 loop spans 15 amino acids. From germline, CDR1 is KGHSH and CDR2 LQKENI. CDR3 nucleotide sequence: TGTGCCAGCTCACCACCGTGGGGCGTGAACACTGAAGCTTTCTTT. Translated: CASSPPWGVNTEAFF.

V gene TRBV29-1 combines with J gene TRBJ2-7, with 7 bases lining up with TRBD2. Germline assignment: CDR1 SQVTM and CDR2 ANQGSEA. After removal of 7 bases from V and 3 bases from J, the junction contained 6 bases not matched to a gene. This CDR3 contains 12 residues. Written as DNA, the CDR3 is TGCAGCGCCGGCGGGACTATCTACGAGCAGTACTTC. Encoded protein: CSAGGTIYEQYF.

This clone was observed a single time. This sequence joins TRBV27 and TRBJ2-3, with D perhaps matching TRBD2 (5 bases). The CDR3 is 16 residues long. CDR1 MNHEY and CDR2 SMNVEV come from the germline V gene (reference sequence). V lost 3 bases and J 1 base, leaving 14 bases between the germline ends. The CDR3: CASSFGSLEGTDTQYF. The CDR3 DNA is TGTGCCAGCAGTTTTGGAAGCTTGGAGGGCACAGATACGCAGTATTTT.

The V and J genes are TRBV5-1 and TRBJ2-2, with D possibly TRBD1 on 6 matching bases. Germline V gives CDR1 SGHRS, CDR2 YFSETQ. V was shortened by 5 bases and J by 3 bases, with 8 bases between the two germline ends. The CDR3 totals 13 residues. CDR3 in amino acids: CASRPGDTGELFF. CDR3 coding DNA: TGCGCCAGCAGACCAGGGGACACCGGGGAGCTGTTTTTT.